This T cell receptor (beta chain) was profiled in a study of cytomegalovirus exposure and HLA in healthy donors. The PCR employed 60 Vbeta primers together with 13 Jbeta primers. Measured with immunoSEQ multiplex PCR; TCRdb has only the in-frame clones, and not every one. The sample records around 150,000 clones, under 70% being singletons. Each donor's status was that of a healthy bone marrow donor. Turning to this clone: The junction differs from germline at one of its ends, possibly a read error.

The length of the CDR3 is 16 residues. Germline loops: CDR1 SEHNR, CDR2 FQNEAQ (reference sequence). The specimen sequenced was PBMCs. J is TRBJ1-5 and V is TRBV7-9; D unclear. The TCR was taken from a woman aged 60-70 years in good health and CMV-seronegative. The CDR3 sequence: CSSSSWEGGSNQPQHF. CDR3 DNA sequence: TGTTCCAGCAGCTCCTGGGAGGGCGGGAGCAATCAGCCCCAGCATTTT.